One and the same sample provided the 21 T cell receptor beta chains below, sequenced in a study of response to subunit inactivated influenza vaccine. TCRdb redid the calling of the RT-PCR reads with MiXCR, one entry per CDR3 protein. Of about 650,000 distinct CDR3 sequences listed, about 14% are singletons. Specimen: PBMCs from blood, collected less than 15 days before vaccination. These receptors all stem from a man aged 45-65 years who received an inactivated influenza vaccine.

The chain employs TRBV4-2 and TRBJ2-2, with TRBD2 as a possible D gene (6 bases). Per germline, CDR1 LGHNA and CDR2 YNFKEQ. The CDR3 loop spans 14 amino acids. V was cut by 4 bases and J by 6 bases, with 12 bases left in between. DNA of the CDR3: TGTGCCAGCAGCCCCGGACCGGGGGCCGGGGAGCTGTTTTTT. It translates to CASSPGPGAGELFF.

This clonotype has more than one count but fewer than ten. The rearrangement uses TRBV5-1 and TRBJ1-2; 7 nucleotides match TRBD1. CDR1 and CDR2 (germline): SGHRS, YFSETQ. This CDR3 region has 16 residues. V shed 0 bases and J 8 bases; nucleotides not matched to a gene: 13. In DNA, the CDR3 is TGCGCCAGCAGCTTGGAGGCAGGGGGTAAAAGGAGAGGCTACACCTTC. Translation: CASSLEAGGKRRGYTF. Filled out from reference TRBV5-1 and TRBJ1-2, the complete variable domain reads KAGVTQTPRYLIKTRGQQVTLSCSPISGHRSVSWYQQTPGQGLQFLFEYFSETQRNKGNFPGRFSGRQFSNSRSEMNVSTLELGDSALYLCASSLEAGGKRRGYTFGSGTRLTVV.

This clonotype occurred a few times. This chain links TRBV12-3 or TRBV12-4 with TRBJ2-1, with a possible D match to TRBD2 (5 bases). Trimming left V 7 bases short and J 1 base short, with 14 bases between. This CDR3 is built from 15 residues. CDR3 in amino acids: CASTPDSSSYNEQFF. CDR3 nucleotides: TGTGCCAGCACCCCGGACTCTTCTTCCTACAATGAGCAGTTCTTC.

This clonotype has a handful of counts. The chain combines TRBV20-1 with TRBJ2-1; TRBD2 aligns across 8 bases. Germline CDR1 reads DFQATT; CDR2 reads SNEGSKA (reference sequence). The CDR3 sequence is 16 residues long. Trimming removed 1 base from V and 7 bases from J; junction bases left unmatched: 12. CDR3 DNA sequence: TGCAGTGCTAGAGCGAATAAGCGGGAGTTAGGGAATGAGCAGTTCTTC. Its translation is CSARANKRELGNEQFF.

This clonotype was detected many times. This chain connects TRBV30 to TRBJ2-7; no reliable D call. The V gene lost 4 bases and the J gene lost 3 bases, with 7 bases spanning the gap. Germline V gives CDR1 GTSNPN, CDR2 SVGIG (reference sequence). The CDR3 runs to 11 residues. The CDR3 nucleotides are TGTGCCTGGAACCTAGACTACGAGCAGTACTTC. Residues: CAWNLDYEQYF.

This clonotype was seen a handful of times. The V and J genes are TRBV5-1 and TRBJ1-6, with D possibly being TRBD1 (5 bases). V gave up 0 bases and J gave up 10 bases, with 14 bases separating them. This CDR3 has 15 amino acids. From germline, CDR1 is SGHRS and CDR2 YFSETQ. The CDR3 sequence is CASSLAGGGSSPLHF. The CDR3 DNA follows: TGCGCCAGCAGCTTGGCCGGTGGGGGGAGCTCACCCCTCCACTTT.

This clonotype was counted a few times. This rearrangement joins TRBV6-5 to TRBJ2-5; 7 bases align to TRBD2. Germline trimming cut 2 bases from V and 3 bases from J; bases unmatched to any gene: 6. The CDR3 extends over 15 amino acids. The germline V gene encodes CDR1 MNHEY and CDR2 SVGAGI. CDR3 sequence reads: CASSYGSAGEETQYF. In DNA, the CDR3 is TGTGCCAGCAGTTACGGATCGGCGGGAGAAGAGACCCAGTACTTC.

This chain connects TRBV29-1 to TRBJ2-7, with 11 bases lining up with TRBD2. The germline gives CDR1 SQVTM, CDR2 ANQGSEA. The CDR3 is 12 amino acids. CDR3 in amino acids: CSVLAGVNEQYF. CDR3 nucleotide sequence: TGCAGTGTACTAGCGGGAGTAAACGAGCAGTACTTC.

This clonotype was detected only a few times. This sequence joins TRBV12-3 or TRBV12-4 and TRBJ2-7; 7 bases align to TRBD1. There are 14 residues in the CDR3. Germline trimming cut 5 bases from V and 6 bases from J; bases unmatched to any gene: 10. CDR3 sequence reads: CASSQDRQGLEQYF. CDR3 bases: TGTGCCAGCAGTCAGGACAGGCAGGGGCTCGAGCAGTACTTC.

The genes are TRBV20-1 and TRBJ2-7, with 7 nucleotides matching TRBD2. The CDR3 is 13 amino acids. V shed 3 bases, J shed 2 bases, and the junction held 4 bases outside the gene matches. Germline values: CDR1 DFQATT, CDR2 SNEGSKA (reference sequence). The CDR3 DNA reads as TGCAGTGCTAGCCGGGCGGGGGCCTACGAGCAGTACTTC. It is translated as CSASRAGAYEQYF.

The V gene is TRBV20-1, the J gene TRBJ1-5; D call uncertain. Trimming took 5 bases from V and 2 from J, leaving 16 bases between them. Germline CDR1 and CDR2: DFQATT and SNEGSKA (reference sequence). The CDR3 consists of 15 residues. The CDR3 is CSAVDTFVGNQPQHF. In nucleotides, the CDR3 is TGCAGTGCTGTCGACACGTTCGTTGGCAATCAGCCCCAGCATTTT.

V and J are TRBV27 and TRBJ2-6; tentatively, D is TRBD1 (6 bases). V gave up 0 bases and J gave up 0 bases, with 9 bases separating them. The CDR3 runs to 17 residues. Germline CDR1 MNHEY, CDR2 SMNVEV (reference sequence). CDR3 sequence (DNA): TGTGCCAGCAGTTTATCGAGGGGGTTCTCTGGGGCCAACGTCCTGACTTTC. Residues: CASSLSRGFSGANVLTF.

The V and J genes are TRBV25-1 and TRBJ2-1; TRBD1 aligns across 11 bases. With 7 bases clipped from V and 12 bases from J, the junction kept 8 bases outside the gene matches. The length of the CDR3 is 13 residues. Germline-derived CDR1 and CDR2 are MGHDK and SYGVNS. CDR3 nucleotides: TGTGCCAGCACCCTGACGGACAGGGGGCGGCAGTTCTTC. Translation gives CASTLTDRGRQFF.

This chain links TRBV7-6 with TRBJ1-2, with D unclear. This CDR3 is built from 13 residues. V was trimmed by 4 bases and J by 8 bases, leaving 14 bases between them. In germline, CDR1 is SGHVS, CDR2 FNYEAQ. The CDR3 sequence is CASSYTRLGGYTF. CDR3 DNA sequence: TGTGCCAGCAGCTACACTAGACTGGGAGGCTACACCTTC.

J is TRBJ2-5 and V is TRBV3-1, with D possibly TRBD2 on 5 matching bases. The V gene lost 1 base and the J gene lost 4 bases, with 13 bases spanning the gap. There are 15 residues in the CDR3. Looked up from germline, CDR1 is LGHDT and CDR2 is YNNKEL (reference sequence). The CDR3 is CASSQVGGRRETQYF. The CDR3 DNA reads as TGTGCCAGCAGCCAAGTTGGCGGGCGCCGAGAGACCCAGTACTTC.

V is TRBV24-1 and J is TRBJ2-1; D possibly corresponds to TRBD2 (6 bases). Trimming removed 4 bases from V and 0 bases from J, with 15 bases in between. Germline V CDR1 and CDR2: KGHDR, SFDVKD. CDR3 length: 17 amino acids. The CDR3 bases are TGTGCCACCAGTGACGACGGACTATACAGCTCCTACAATGAGCAGTTCTTC. As protein: CATSDDGLYSSYNEQFF.

This clonotype has just a few counts. This chain connects TRBV28 to TRBJ2-4; 7 bases agree with TRBD2. The CDR3 has 17 residues. Germline CDR1 and CDR2: MDHEN and SYDVKM. The junction had 19 bases not matched to a gene; V was cut back by 7 bases and J by 7 bases. Here the CDR3 reads CASNPGRGTSVGNIQYF. In DNA, the CDR3 is TGTGCCAGCAATCCCGGAAGGGGAACTAGCGTCGGGAACATTCAGTACTTC.

V and J are TRBV6-6 and TRBJ1-5; 7 bases fit TRBD1. This CDR3 is 13 amino acids long. Trimming removed 5 bases from V and 5 bases from J; junction bases left unmatched: 3. Looked up from germline, CDR1 is MNHNY and CDR2 is SVGAGI (reference sequence). CDR3 DNA: TGTGCCAGCAGTCCGGGACAGCATCAGCCCCAGCATTTT. Amino acid sequence: CASSPGQHQPQHF.

A few counts support this clonotype. This chain links TRBV5-1 with TRBJ2-1; D unresolved. Between the trimmed V and J ends, which lost 4 bases and 10 bases, there was a span of 12 bases. The CDR3 covers 12 residues. Germline V gene sequence: CDR1 SGHRS, CDR2 YFSETQ. The CDR3 nucleotides read TGCGCCAGCAGCGTGAATTATGGGGAGCAGTTCTTC. This translates into CASSVNYGEQFF. The full variable domain, with the rest looked up from reference TRBV5-1 and TRBJ2-1, is KAGVTQTPRYLIKTRGQQVTLSCSPISGHRSVSWYQQTPGQGLQFLFEYFSETQRNKGNFPGRFSGRQFSNSRSEMNVSTLELGDSALYLCASSVNYGEQFFGPGTRLTVL.

This clonotype was detected a few times. The V gene is TRBV6-1, the J gene TRBJ1-5; a possible D gene is TRBD1 (5 bases). Germline V lookup: CDR1 MNHNS, CDR2 SASEGT. The CDR3 runs 13 residues. The germline V and J ends were trimmed by 6 bases and 5 bases, with 11 bases remaining between them. In nucleotides, the CDR3 is TGTGCCAGCAGGGGACCGGTGTATCAGCCCCAGCATTTT. Translated, it gives CASRGPVYQPQHF.

J is TRBJ1-6 and V is TRBV27; TRBD1 aligns across 9 bases. The germline CDR1 and CDR2 sequences are MNHEY and SMNVEV (reference sequence). Trimming took 6 bases from V and 9 from J; bases not matched to a gene: 12. The length of the CDR3 is 16 residues. CDR3 sequence reads: CASRPATGTGSSPLHF. The DNA for the CDR3 is TGTGCCAGCAGACCAGCGACCGGGACAGGGTCTTCACCCCTCCACTTT.